This T cell receptor (beta chain) was sequenced during a study of T cell clonotyping in hematopoietic cell transplantation. TCRdb's copy holds only in-frame clones and misses some; the assay was immunoSEQ multiplex PCR. Among more than 65,000 clones listed, about 93% were seen once. Trimming shortened V by 3 bases and J by 7 bases, and 13 bases separated the two germline ends. CDR1 is SEHNR and CDR2 is FQNEAQ in the germline V gene (reference sequence). This CDR3 is built from 14 residues. The receptor comes from a man aged 45 to 65 in good health. Some clones in this sample may be carry-over from other donors' samples. The chain recombines TRBV7-9 with TRBJ1-5; no clear D. What was sequenced was peripheral blood mononuclear cells. In DNA form, the CDR3 reads TGTGCCAGCAGCTTCGGGGAGGTAGGGCAGCCCCAGCATTTT. This gives the protein CASSFGEVGQPQHF.